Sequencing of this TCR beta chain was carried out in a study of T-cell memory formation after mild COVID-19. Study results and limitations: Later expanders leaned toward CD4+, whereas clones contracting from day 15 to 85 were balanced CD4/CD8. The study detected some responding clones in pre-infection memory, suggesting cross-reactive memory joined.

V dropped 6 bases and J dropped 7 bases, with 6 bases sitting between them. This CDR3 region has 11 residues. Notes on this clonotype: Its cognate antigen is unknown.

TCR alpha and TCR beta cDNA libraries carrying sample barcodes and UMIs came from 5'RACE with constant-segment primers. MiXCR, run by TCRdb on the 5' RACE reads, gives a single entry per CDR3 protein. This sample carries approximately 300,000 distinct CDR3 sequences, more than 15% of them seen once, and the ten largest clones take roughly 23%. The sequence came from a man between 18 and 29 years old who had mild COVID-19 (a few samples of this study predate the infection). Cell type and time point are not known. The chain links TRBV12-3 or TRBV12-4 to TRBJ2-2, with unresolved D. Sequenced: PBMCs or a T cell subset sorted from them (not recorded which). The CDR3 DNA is TGTGCCAGCAGCTCCCGCGGGGAGCTGTTTTTT. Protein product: CASSSRGELFF.